This TCR beta chain was sequenced in a study of PD-1 blockade in classical Hodgkin lymphoma. Points from the study as a whole: Patients with a complete response exhibited baseline diversity comparable to newly diagnosed patients. Diversity in CD4+ TCRs, unlike that measured in CD8+ TCRs, had risen significantly by C4D1. Nivolumab starters within 1 year of ASCT were excluded.

Germline V lookup: CDR1 SGHNT, CDR2 YYREEE (reference sequence). The CDR3 is 13 amino acids. V was pared by 4 bases and J by 1 base, with 5 bases between. Details on this clone: The antigen remains undetermined.

The time point is: cycle 4 day 1 (C4D1), after less than 7 weeks of nivolumab. Every single patient, without exception, relapsed after autologous stem cell transplantation, and brentuximab vedotin exposure varied. The repertoire was sequenced with immunoSEQ multiplex PCR; TCRdb's copy has only in-frame clones and lacks some. The sample includes 100,000 or so clones, over 85% seen only once; the top ten take 15% to 20%. The chain combines TRBV5-4 with TRBJ2-2; D gene ambiguous. The sequence was obtained from a human donor with classical Hodgkin lymphoma. This sample comprised peripheral blood mononuclear cells (PBMCs), obtained before the fourth cycle of nivolumab. In DNA, the CDR3 is TGTGCCAGCAGCCCAGAGAACACCGGGGAGCTGTTTTTT. The encoded protein is CASSPENTGELFF. The full variable domain, with the rest looked up from reference TRBV5-4 and TRBJ2-2, is ETGVTQSPTHLIKTRGQQVTLRCSSQSGHNTVSWYQQALGQGPQFIFQYYREEENGRGNFPPRFSGLQFPNYSSELNVNALELDDSALYLCASSPENTGELFFGEGSRLTVL.